This paragraph reports one TCR beta chain. Its antigen is unidentified. The data originate from a study of vaccination and CD4 T cells after COVID-19. Study-level background: Cells were stimulated with overlapping spike peptide pools from SARS-CoV-2, HCoV-NL63, HCoV-OC43 and HCoV-229E.

This sample's treatment: roughly 11-day PBMC culture with coronavirus spike peptide pools or control peptides (ViraFEST assay). Cultures of PBMCs, around 2 million per well, were set up with roughly 11 IU/ml IL-2 and 8 to 10 ug/ml peptide pools. The study sequenced cultured CD4+ T cell DNA using the Oncomine TCR Beta short-read assay. TCRdb redid the calling of the PCR reads with MiXCR, one entry per CDR3 protein. The sample holds roughly 15,000 distinct CDR3 sequences, around 56% seen once. The CDR3 extends over 13 amino acids. Germline V gene lookup returns CDR1 KGHSH and CDR2 LQKENI. The ends were cut back, 5 bases at V and 4 bases at J, with 9 bases in the middle.

This chain uses TRBV18 with TRBJ1-5; TRBD1 is a possible D gene (5 bases). The clonotype was recovered from a human donor who had recovered from COVID-19. Input material: CD4+ T cells from blood, cultured in vitro. This CDR3 reads CASSRDANQPQHF. CDR3 bases: TGTGCCAGCTCAAGGGACGCAAATCAGCCCCAGCATTTT.